The rows below give T cell receptor beta chains drawn from one sample of a study of T cell changes during pregnancy in multiple sclerosis. Repertoires were generated with immunoSEQ multiplex PCR, while TCRdb's copy carries only in-frame clones and drops some. The sample lists about 86,000 clones; approximately 89% were seen once. The starting material was peripheral blood, obtained in the first trimester of pregnancy. Source of these receptors: a female donor in good health, enrolled as a control in a pregnancy study. Each CDR3 is given without its conserved first and last residue. Each record gives: V gene, J gene, CDR3 protein.

v_gene: TRBV7-2; j_gene: TRBJ2-1; CDR3aa: ASSSTGDRYNEQF
v_gene: TRBV6-4; j_gene: TRBJ2-5; CDR3aa: ASSAASGDQETQY
v_gene: TRBV19; j_gene: TRBJ1-5; CDR3aa: ASTGTGVGNQPQH
v_gene: TRBV4-3; j_gene: TRBJ2-7; CDR3aa: ASSQEGGAYEQY
v_gene: TRBV13; j_gene: TRBJ1-5; CDR3aa: ASSSPRGQKFNQPQH
v_gene: TRBV4-3; j_gene: TRBJ2-3; CDR3aa: ASSQGSGGSDTQY
v_gene: TRBV5-1; j_gene: TRBJ2-5; CDR3aa: ASSPERAGPQETQY
v_gene: TRBV6-4; j_gene: TRBJ1-2; CDR3aa: ASRTSGTGAHGYT
v_gene: TRBV10-3; j_gene: TRBJ2-3; CDR3aa: ATSGGQGDTDTQY
v_gene: TRBV9; j_gene: TRBJ2-5; CDR3aa: ASSHRDSGQETQY
v_gene: TRBV10-3; j_gene: TRBJ1-5; CDR3aa: AISEVGGGNQPQH
v_gene: TRBV6-8; j_gene: TRBJ2-3; CDR3aa: ASSYSGLARGTDTQY
v_gene: TRBV13; j_gene: TRBJ2-5; CDR3aa: ASSPEGTGSQETQY
v_gene: TRBV10-3; j_gene: TRBJ1-1; CDR3aa: AISANSNTEAF
v_gene: TRBV19; j_gene: TRBJ1-5; CDR3aa: ASSIFLRDRGDQPQH
v_gene: TRBV6-5; j_gene: TRBJ1-1; CDR3aa: ASSSRTGNTEAF